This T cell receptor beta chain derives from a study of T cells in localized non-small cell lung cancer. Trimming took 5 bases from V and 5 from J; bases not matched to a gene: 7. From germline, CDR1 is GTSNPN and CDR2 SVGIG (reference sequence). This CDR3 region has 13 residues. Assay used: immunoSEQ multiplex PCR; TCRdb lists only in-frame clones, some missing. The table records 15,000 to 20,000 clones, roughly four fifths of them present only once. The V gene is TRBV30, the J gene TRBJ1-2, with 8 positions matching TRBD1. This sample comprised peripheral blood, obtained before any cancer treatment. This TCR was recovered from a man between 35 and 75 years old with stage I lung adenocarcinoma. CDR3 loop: CAWAGGLKYGYTF. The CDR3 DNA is TGTGCCTGGGCAGGGGGCCTCAAGTATGGCTACACCTTC.